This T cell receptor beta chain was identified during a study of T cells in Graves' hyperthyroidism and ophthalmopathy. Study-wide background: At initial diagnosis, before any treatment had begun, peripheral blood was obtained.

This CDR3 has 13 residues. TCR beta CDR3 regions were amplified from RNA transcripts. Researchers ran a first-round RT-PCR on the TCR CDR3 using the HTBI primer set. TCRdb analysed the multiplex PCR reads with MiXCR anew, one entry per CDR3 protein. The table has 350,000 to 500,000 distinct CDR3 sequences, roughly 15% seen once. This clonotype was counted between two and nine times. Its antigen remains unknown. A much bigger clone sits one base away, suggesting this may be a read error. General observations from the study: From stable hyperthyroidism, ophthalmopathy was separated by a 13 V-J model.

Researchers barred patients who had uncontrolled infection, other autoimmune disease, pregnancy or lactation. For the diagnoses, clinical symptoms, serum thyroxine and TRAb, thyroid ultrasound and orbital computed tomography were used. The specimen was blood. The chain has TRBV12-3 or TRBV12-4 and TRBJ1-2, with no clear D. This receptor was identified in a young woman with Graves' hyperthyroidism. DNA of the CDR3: TGTGCCAGCAGTTTAAACAGCCTCTATGGCTGCACCTTC. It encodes CASSLNSLYGCTF.